The 30 T cell receptor beta chains presented below share a single source sample, sequenced in a study of CD8 T cells in ankylosing spondylitis. No antigen has been assigned to these receptors. Whole-study findings and limits: In ankylosing spondylitis blood, a motif of seven to nine highly homologous TCR beta variants appeared characteristic.

Via MiXCR, TCRdb re-called the 5' RACE reads, giving one row per CDR3 protein. The data contain some 800,000 distinct CDR3 sequences, 12% of them singletons. Sequenced: blood, either unsorted or a sorted T cell fraction (not recorded which). The source of these receptors is a male donor with ankylosing spondylitis.

Only a few counts were recorded for this clonotype. This chain uses TRBV6-6 with TRBJ1-1; the match to TRBD1 covers 7 bases. With 8 bases clipped from V and 8 bases from J, the junction kept 11 bases outside the gene matches. The CDR3 sequence is 13 residues long. Germline lookup yields CDR1 MNHNY and CDR2 SVGAGI (reference sequence). In nucleotides, the CDR3 is TGTGCCAGCGATCAATGGACAGGCGGCGAAGCTTTCTTT. Translated, it gives CASDQWTGGEAFF.

The rearrangement links TRBV5-6 to TRBJ2-3, with 8 bases lining up with TRBD2. This CDR3 region has 18 residues. Germline trimming cut 2 bases from V and 2 bases from J; bases unmatched to any gene: 13. CDR1 and CDR2 from the germline V gene are SGHDT and YYEEEE. The chain's CDR3 is CASSLSPKGGRITDTQYF. The CDR3 DNA sequence: TGTGCCAGCAGCTTAAGCCCTAAGGGCGGGAGGATCACAGATACGCAGTATTTT.

V usage is TRBV20-1 and J usage is TRBJ1-1; 7 nucleotides align to TRBD1. CDR3 length equals 15 residues. The V gene's germline CDR1 is DFQATT and CDR2 SNEGSKA (reference sequence). Trimming removed 0 bases from V and 5 bases from J; junction bases left unmatched: 9. CDR3 DNA: TGCAGTGCTAGAGATCGGACGACAGGGTGGACTGAAGCTTTCTTT. Amino acid sequence: CSARDRTTGWTEAFF.

This clonotype has just a few counts. The chain joins TRBV28 to TRBJ1-2; a weak D match, TRBD1 (5 bases). Germline V gene lookup returns CDR1 MDHEN and CDR2 SYDVKM. This CDR3 is built from 14 residues. V dropped 4 bases and J dropped 0 bases, with 9 bases sitting between them. The CDR3 loop reads CASSSTETNYGYTF. The CDR3 nucleotides read TGTGCCAGCAGTTCGACAGAGACTAACTATGGCTACACCTTC.

The chain employs TRBV6-1 and TRBJ2-7; 9 nucleotides align to TRBD1. CDR1 and CDR2 (germline): MNHNS, SASEGT. The V and J ends lost 6 bases and 0 bases, in that order; junction bases with no gene match: 9. The CDR3 is made up of 16 amino acids. CDR3 coding DNA: TGTGCCAGCAGCCGCGGCGGGACAGGGATCTCCTACGAGCAGTACTTC. It translates to CASSRGGTGISYEQYF.

This clonotype was observed a few times. This chain uses TRBV9 with TRBJ1-1, with D hard to call. V lost 1 base and J 2 bases, leaving 12 bases between the germline ends. The germline gives CDR1 SGDLS, CDR2 YYNGEE. There are 15 residues in the CDR3. CDR3 loop: CASSVTPESNTEAFF. The CDR3 DNA follows: TGTGCCAGCAGCGTAACCCCAGAATCAAACACTGAAGCTTTCTTT.

The rearrangement links TRBV6-5 to TRBJ1-2; no firm D call. The CDR3 length is 17 residues. Trimming left V 2 bases short and J 1 base short, with 17 bases between. Germline CDR1 is MNHEY and CDR2 is SVGAGI. The DNA for the CDR3 is TGTGCCAGCAGTTACGACGGTTTGCCTATTATTAACTATGGCTACACCTTC. As protein: CASSYDGLPIINYGYTF.

This clonotype was picked up many times. CDR3 sequence: CSARDHRVYEQYF. For the CDR3, the DNA is TGCAGTGCTAGAGATCACAGGGTCTACGAGCAGTACTTC. The chain has TRBV20-1 and TRBJ2-7; weak D call: TRBD1 (6 bases). This CDR3 has 13 amino acids. Trimming shortened V by 0 bases and J by 3 bases, and 9 bases separated the two germline ends. Germline CDR1 is DFQATT and CDR2 is SNEGSKA (reference sequence).

This sequence joins TRBV5-6 and TRBJ2-5, with TRBD2 identical over 11 bases. J gave up 6 bases and V 3 bases, and 4 bases lay outside the gene matches. Germline V gives CDR1 SGHDT, CDR2 YYEEEE. The CDR3 is made up of 14 amino acids. Here the CDR3 reads CASSSTSGSKTQYF. In DNA form, the CDR3 reads TGTGCCAGCAGCTCCACTAGCGGGAGCAAGACCCAGTACTTC.

The V gene is TRBV28, the J gene TRBJ1-2; 10 bases fit TRBD1. The CDR3 consists of 14 residues. CDR1 MDHEN and CDR2 SYDVKM come from the germline V gene. The ends lost 8 bases at V and 8 bases at J; junction bases unmatched: 11. The CDR3 coding sequence is TGTGCCAGCGGCCGTCCCGGGACAGGGGTCGGCTACACCTTC. This gives the protein CASGRPGTGVGYTF.

Many counts were recorded for this clonotype. V gene TRBV10-1 combines with J gene TRBJ1-1; 7 bases map to TRBD1. Trimming cost V 6 bases and J 0 bases; bases outside gene matches: 7. The germline CDR1 and CDR2 sequences are WNHNN and SYGVQD (reference sequence). This CDR3 has 15 amino acids. CDR3 in DNA: TGCGCCAGCAGCCGAACGGGACAGCTGAACACTGAAGCTTTCTTT. Translating it yields CASSRTGQLNTEAFF.

Note on this clonotype: The junction differs from germline at one of its ends, possibly a read error. The V and J genes are TRBV7-2 and TRBJ1-5; D remains unclear. Germline assignment: CDR1 SGHTA and CDR2 FQGNSA. The CDR3 has 12 amino acids. The CDR3 here is CASSLGVHKKYF. DNA of the CDR3: TGTGCCAGCAGCTTAGGGGTTCACAAGAAGTATTTT.

This clonotype turned up a few times. The CDR3: CASSYSAGSGAFRAFF. The CDR3 DNA follows: TGTGCCAGCAGTTACTCAGCCGGATCCGGAGCTTTTCGGGCTTTCTTT. The chain combines TRBV6-5 with TRBJ1-1; D gene ambiguous. The germline V gene has CDR1 MNHEY and CDR2 SVGAGI. The CDR3 is made up of 16 amino acids. The germline V and J ends were trimmed by 0 bases and 11 bases, with 22 bases remaining between them.

This chain joins TRBV20-1 and TRBJ2-7; D possibly uses TRBD1 or TRBD2 (5 bases each). The CDR3 is 14 amino acids. V dropped 2 bases and J dropped 5 bases, with 16 bases sitting between them. The V gene's germline CDR1 is DFQATT and CDR2 SNEGSKA (reference sequence). The CDR3 DNA reads as TGCAGTGCTAGACTTGGTGGCAGGGAGAACGAGCAGTACTTC. Translated: CSARLGGRENEQYF.

This clonotype has only a few counts. CDR3 coding DNA: TGCAGTGCTCGGGGGGAAAGCACAGATACGCAGTATTTT. Its translation is CSARGESTDTQYF. The chain uses TRBV20-1 and TRBJ2-3, with 7 bases lining up with TRBD2. This CDR3 comprises 13 residues. Germline CDR1 reads DFQATT; CDR2 reads SNEGSKA (reference sequence). Germline trimming cut 5 bases from V and 0 bases from J; bases unmatched to any gene: 2.

This clonotype was detected ten times or more. This chain uses TRBV29-1 with TRBJ2-1; tentatively, D is TRBD1 or TRBD2 (5 bases each). V lost 1 base and J 4 bases, leaving 11 bases between the germline ends. CDR1 is SQVTM and CDR2 is ANQGSEA in the germline V gene. The CDR3 has 14 residues. CDR3 bases: TGCAGCGTTGAAGTCCGGGACGGGTACAATGAGCAGTTCTTC. As protein: CSVEVRDGYNEQFF.

This clonotype was seen only a few times. This chain joins TRBV27 and TRBJ2-2; D gene ambiguous. The CDR3 runs to 16 residues. CDR1 MNHEY and CDR2 SMNVEV come from the germline V gene (reference sequence). Trimming stripped 1 base from V and 6 bases from J, with 15 bases between. The CDR3 nucleotides read TGTGCCAGCAGTTTATTATCGGGCGGCGCTTCCGGGGAGCTGTTTTTT. It translates to CASSLLSGGASGELFF.

This clonotype occurred a few times. V gene TRBV20-1 combines with J gene TRBJ2-1, with 13 bases matching TRBD2. The germline gives CDR1 DFQATT, CDR2 SNEGSKA (reference sequence). V lost 4 bases to trimming and J lost 0 bases; unmatched junction nucleotides: 6. The CDR3 is 17 residues long. The CDR3 loop is CSATGLAGVTSYNEQFF. CDR3 in DNA: TGCAGTGCTACCGGACTAGCGGGAGTCACCTCCTACAATGAGCAGTTCTTC.

This clonotype has only a few counts. The chain employs TRBV18 and TRBJ2-2; D perhaps matches TRBD1 (5 bases). This CDR3 is 17 amino acids long. V lost 0 bases to trimming and J lost 2 bases, with 13 bases between them. Germline-derived CDR1 and CDR2 are KGHSH and LQKENI. CDR3 region: CASSPPNGAANTGELFF. The CDR3, as DNA: TGTGCCAGCTCACCACCCAATGGGGCGGCCAACACCGGGGAGCTGTTTTTT. The complete variable domain, with remaining parts taken from reference TRBV18 and TRBJ2-2, reads NAGVMQNPRHLVRRRGQEARLRCSPMKGHSHVYWYRQLPEEGLKFMVYLQKENIIDESGMPKERFSAEFPKEGPSILRIQQVVRGDSAAYFCASSPPNGAANTGELFFGEGSRLTVL.

The chain uses TRBV29-1 and TRBJ1-4, with 9 bases matching TRBD1. Germline-derived CDR1 and CDR2 are SQVTM and ANQGSEA. V gave up 5 bases and J gave up 3 bases; unmatched junction bases: 4. This CDR3 has 14 amino acids. This CDR3 is CSVSGQGANEKLFF. CDR3 nucleotide sequence: TGCAGCGTTTCGGGACAGGGCGCTAATGAAAAACTGTTTTTT.

This clonotype was seen a handful of times. This chain uses TRBV7-9 with TRBJ2-7, with TRBD2 identical over 7 bases. The CDR3 is 15 residues long. J lost 2 bases, V lost 5 bases, and 9 bases had no gene match. Germline V lookup: CDR1 SEHNR, CDR2 FQNEAQ (reference sequence). The CDR3 bases are TGTGCCAGCAGCGCCGCCGGGACTATCACCTACGAGCAGTACTTC. Its translation is CASSAAGTITYEQYF.

The V and J genes are TRBV5-5 and TRBJ1-6, with D unresolved. The CDR3 is 14 amino acids. Trimming removed 2 bases at V and 10 bases at J, with 13 bases between. Germline CDR1 is SGHKS and CDR2 is YYEKEE (reference sequence). The CDR3, as DNA: TGTGCCAGCAGCTTCGACATGGGGTTCTCACCCCTCCACTTT. Translation gives CASSFDMGFSPLHF.

The V call is TRBV10-1, the J call TRBJ2-2; D gene ambiguous. The CDR3 loop spans 14 amino acids. Germline loops: CDR1 WNHNN, CDR2 SYGVQD (reference sequence). V was cut by 4 bases and J by 7 bases, with 13 bases left in between. As DNA, the CDR3 is TGCGCCAGCAGTGTACGGAGAACGGACGGGGAGCTGTTTTTT. It yields the protein CASSVRRTDGELFF.

The V gene is TRBV5-1, the J gene TRBJ2-5; 8 nucleotides align to TRBD1. CDR3 length: 14 amino acids. Germline assignment: CDR1 SGHRS and CDR2 YFSETQ. With V trimmed by 4 bases and J by 2 bases, 4 bases remained unmatched. The CDR3 nucleotides are TGCGCCAGCAGCGTCGGGACAGGTCAAGAGACCCAGTACTTC. Protein: CASSVGTGQETQYF.

In this sample, this clonotype turned up once. V gene TRBV6-2 or TRBV6-3 combines with J gene TRBJ2-3, with 7 bases that match TRBD2. V shed 4 bases, J shed 6 bases, and the junction held 10 bases outside the gene matches. Germline loops: CDR1 MNHEY, CDR2 SVGEGT. The CDR3 length is 15 residues. The CDR3 nucleotides read TGTGCCAGCAGTTCCGGGACTAAGGTTCTCGATACGCAGTATTTT. Translating it yields CASSSGTKVLDTQYF.

CDR3: CASSLSEQGINNEQFF. As DNA, the CDR3 is TGCGCCAGCAGCTTGTCAGAACAGGGGATTAACAATGAGCAGTTCTTC. The V call is TRBV5-1, the J call TRBJ2-1, with 7 bases lining up with TRBD1. The CDR3 consists of 16 residues. Germline V lookup: CDR1 SGHRS, CDR2 YFSETQ. Unmatched junction bases numbered 9, after V lost 1 base and J lost 5 bases.

This clonotype was seen many times. The junction and the germline gene differ at one end; a read error may be behind it. CDR3 sequence: CSVEDSATNEKLFF. DNA of the CDR3: TGCAGCGTCGAAGACAGTGCAACTAATGAAAAACTGTTTTTT. The chain carries TRBV29-1 and TRBJ1-4; tentative D call: TRBD1 (5 bases). The length of the CDR3 is 14 residues. Germline V lookup: CDR1 SQVTM, CDR2 ANQGSEA.

Many counts were recorded for this clonotype. V and J are TRBV5-1 and TRBJ2-2; D remains ambiguous. Deletions cut 1 base from V and 0 bases from J, with 10 bases between. The CDR3 is made up of 16 amino acids. Looked up from germline, CDR1 is SGHRS and CDR2 is YFSETQ. CDR3 loop: CASSLPRAANTGELFF. The CDR3 DNA sequence: TGCGCCAGCAGCTTGCCCCGGGCGGCGAACACCGGGGAGCTGTTTTTT. The full variable domain, in which reference TRBV5-1 and TRBJ2-2 provide the parts outside the CDR3, is KAGVTQTPRYLIKTRGQQVTLSCSPISGHRSVSWYQQTPGQGLQFLFEYFSETQRNKGNFPGRFSGRQFSNSRSEMNVSTLELGDSALYLCASSLPRAANTGELFFGEGSRLTVL.

This chain connects TRBV7-9 to TRBJ1-2; TRBD1 is a possible D gene (5 bases). The CDR3 is 17 residues long. V gave up 5 bases and J gave up 4 bases, with 23 bases separating them. Looked up from germline, CDR1 is SEHNR and CDR2 is FQNEAQ (reference sequence). The CDR3 DNA follows: TGTGCCAGCAGCCCGCTGCGACAGCTTCGAAACGTCTATGGCTACACCTTC. It is translated as CASSPLRQLRNVYGYTF.

This clonotype has a handful of counts. The gene calls are TRBV4-2 and TRBJ1-2; D is perhaps TRBD1 (5 bases). Trimming took off 4 bases at V and 5 bases at J, with 17 bases between the two ends. Germline V gives CDR1 LGHNA, CDR2 YNFKEQ. The CDR3 length is 15 residues. CDR3 nucleotides: TGTGCCAGCAGCCCATCGGGGGAGGGGATATATGGCTACACCTTC. It specifies CASSPSGEGIYGYTF.